This T cell receptor beta chain was identified during a study of blood T cell repertoires in COVID-19. The CDR3 runs 13 residues. V shed 4 bases and J shed 2 bases, with 8 bases lying between them. Germline V gene lookup returns CDR1 MDHEN and CDR2 SYDVKM. Authors' analysis steps: Amplification of reference gene primers provided the estimated nucleated cell counts. Assay used: immunoSEQ multiplex PCR; TCRdb lists only in-frame clones, some missing. D and trimming were read from the DNA, whereas the V and J calls and clone size are those reported in that table. The data show approximately 300,000 clones, 80% to 95% seen once.

The sample comprised PBMCs or T cells enriched from blood (not recorded which). This sequence was found in a woman in her 30s who had recovered from COVID-19. The V call is TRBV28, the J call TRBJ1-2; D not resolved. CDR3 sequence (DNA): TGTGCCAGCAGTTCTGCGTTCAACTATGGCTACACCTTC. It specifies CASSSAFNYGYTF.